These T cell receptor beta chains were read from a single sample in a study of T cell responses to AZD1222 COVID-19 vaccine. Assay: immunoSEQ multiplex PCR; the TCRdb copy retains only in-frame clones and omits some. Here the sample spans approximately 110,000 clones, about nine tenths being singletons. Sequenced here: peripheral blood, sampled 28 days after the second AZD1222 dose. The source of these receptors is an adult who received the AZD1222 COVID-19 vaccine. The CDR3 runs from the conserved cysteine through the conserved F or W. A D gene is named only where the DNA matches it firmly. Clone size appears in some rows only: once, few, many, or a class for an expanded clone.

TRBJ1-3 | TRBV6-2/TRBV6-3 | . | . | 15 | TGTGCCAGCAGCCCAATGACCGGCGCTGGAAACACCATATATTTT | CASSPMTGAGNTIYF
TRBJ2-3 | TRBV29-1 | TRBD2 | . | 14 | TGCAGCGTAGGGGCTAGCGGGAGCACAGATACGCAGTATTTT | CSVGASGSTDTQYF
TRBJ2-5 | TRBV5-1 | . | . | 17 | TGCGCCAGCAGCTTGGCGCTGGTAGCAGGGTCCCAAGAGACCCAGTACTTC | CASSLALVAGSQETQYF
TRBJ1-3 | TRBV20-1 | . | . | 11 | TGCAGTGCTCACTCTGGAAACACCATATATTTT | CSAHSGNTIYF
TRBJ1-5 | TRBV18 | . | . | 15 | TGTGCCAGCTCCCCCACGATCTCAGGCGGGGAGCCCCAGCATTTT | CASSPTISGGEPQHF
TRBJ1-4 | TRBV11-2 | . | . | 13 | TGTGCCAGCAAGGAACAGATGAATGAAAAACTGTTTTTT | CASKEQMNEKLFF
TRBJ1-2 | TRBV5-6 | TRBD1 | . | 14 | TGTGCCAGCAGCGCCGGACAGGGGGCGTATGGCTACACCTTC | CASSAGQGAYGYTF
TRBJ2-5 | TRBV21-1 | . | . | 17 | TGTGCCAGCAGCAAAGGGGTGCCAGCGGGGGGGGAAGAGACCCAGTACTTC | CASSKGVPAGGEETQYF
TRBJ1-2 | TRBV10-1 | . | . | 12 | TGCGCCAGCACCGGGAAAGGAGAAGGCTACACCTTC | CASTGKGEGYTF
TRBJ1-4 | TRBV7-9 | . | many | 15 | TGTGCCAGCAGCTCTGAGGGAAGGGCTAATGAAAAACTGTTTTTT | CASSSEGRANEKLFF
TRBJ1-6 | TRBV6-2/TRBV6-3 | . | . | 11 | TGTGCCAGCAGTTCCGTATCACCCCTCCACTTT | CASSSVSPLHF
TRBJ1-4 | TRBV19 | TRBD1 | few | 16 | TGTGCCAGTAGTATAGGATCCGGGACAGGTCCTGAAAAACTGTTTTTT | CASSIGSGTGPEKLFF
TRBJ2-4 | TRBV7-9 | TRBD2 | . | 18 | TGTGCCAGCAGTCCCTCGTCGGCTAGCGGGGGGGCCCGGGACATTCAGTACTTC | CASSPSSASGGARDIQYF
TRBJ2-5 | TRBV7-8 | TRBD2 | few | 15 | TGTGCCAGCAGCCGAGGACTAGCGGGGGCGGAGACCCAGTACTTC | CASSRGLAGAETQYF
TRBJ1-4 | TRBV6-5 | . | . | 14 | TGTGCCAGCAGTTACGTAGCAACTAATGAAAAACTGTTTTTT | CASSYVATNEKLFF
TRBJ2-3 | TRBV5-1 | . | . | 14 | TGCGCCAGCAGCTTGGCCCGGGACACAGATACGCAGTATTTT | CASSLARDTDTQYF
TRBJ1-2 | TRBV7-6 | . | . | 14 | TGTGCCAGCAGCTTAGCGATTGGGAGCGTCGGCTACACCTTC | CASSLAIGSVGYTF
TRBJ2-1 | TRBV20-1 | . | . | 17 | TGCAGTGCTAGTGAACTTAACCGGGGGCACTCCTACAATGAGCAGTTCTTC | CSASELNRGHSYNEQFF
TRBJ1-1 | TRBV7-2 | TRBD1 | . | 14 | TGTGCCAGCAGCTCCCCCGGGACAGGGATAGAAGCTTTCTTT | CASSSPGTGIEAFF
TRBJ1-1 | TRBV6-5 | . | . | 15 | TGTGCCAGCAGTTACCGGAGGGGACTAGGCACTGAAGCTTTCTTT | CASSYRRGLGTEAFF
TRBJ1-4 | TRBV7-6 | TRBD1 | . | 13 | TGTGCCAGTCGGGACAGGGTAGGGGAAAAACTGTTTTTT | CASRDRVGEKLFF
TRBJ1-1 | TRBV7-2 | TRBD1 | . | 14 | TGTGCCAGCAGCAAGACAGGGCTGGTAACTGAAGCTTTCTTT | CASSKTGLVTEAFF
TRBJ1-2 | TRBV19 | . | . | 14 | TGTGCCAGTAGTACAAAGGACGGACCCTATGGCTACACCTTC | CASSTKDGPYGYTF
TRBJ1-2 | TRBV4-2 | . | . | 15 | TGTGCCAGCAGCCAAGATCGGGAGGGTCACTATGGCTACACCTTC | CASSQDREGHYGYTF
TRBJ1-2 | TRBV6-1 | TRBD1 | . | 15 | TGTGCCAGCAGTGAAAAAACAGGGGGCCTGCGAGGCTACACCTTC | CASSEKTGGLRGYTF
TRBJ2-7 | TRBV9 | . | . | 14 | TGTGCCAGCAGCGAGCGGGACAGTCGCTACGAGCAGTACTTC | CASSERDSRYEQYF
TRBJ1-1 | TRBV6-5 | . | . | 15 | TGTGCCAGCAGTTCAACAGGGAAGACGAACACTGAAGCTTTCTTT | CASSSTGKTNTEAFF
TRBJ1-6 | TRBV18 | . | . | 15 | TGTGCCAGCTCACCCGAGTTCTCCTATAATTCACCCCTCCACTTT | CASSPEFSYNSPLHF